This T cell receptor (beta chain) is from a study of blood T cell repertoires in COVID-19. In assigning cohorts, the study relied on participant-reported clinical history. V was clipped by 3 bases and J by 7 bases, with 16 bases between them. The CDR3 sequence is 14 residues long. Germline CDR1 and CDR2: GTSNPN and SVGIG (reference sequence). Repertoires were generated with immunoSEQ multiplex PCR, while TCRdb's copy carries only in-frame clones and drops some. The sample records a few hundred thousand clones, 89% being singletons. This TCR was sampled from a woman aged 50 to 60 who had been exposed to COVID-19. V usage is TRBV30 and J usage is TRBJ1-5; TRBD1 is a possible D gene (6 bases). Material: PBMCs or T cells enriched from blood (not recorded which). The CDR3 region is CAWSPQQGSQPQHF. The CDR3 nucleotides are TGTGCCTGGAGCCCCCAACAGGGTAGCCAGCCCCAGCATTTT.